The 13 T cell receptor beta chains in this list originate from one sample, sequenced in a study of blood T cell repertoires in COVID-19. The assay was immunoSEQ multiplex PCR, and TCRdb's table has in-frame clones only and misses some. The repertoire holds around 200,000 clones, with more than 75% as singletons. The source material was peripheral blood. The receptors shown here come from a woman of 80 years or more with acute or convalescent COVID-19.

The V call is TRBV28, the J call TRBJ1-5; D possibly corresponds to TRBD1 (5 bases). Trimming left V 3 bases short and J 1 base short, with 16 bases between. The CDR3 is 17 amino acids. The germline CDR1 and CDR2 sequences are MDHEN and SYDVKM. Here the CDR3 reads CASSFSRRGSSNQPQHF. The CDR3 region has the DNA TGTGCCAGCAGTTTTTCCCGACGGGGGTCGAGCAATCAGCCCCAGCATTTT. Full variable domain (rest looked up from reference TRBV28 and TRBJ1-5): DVKVTQSSRYLVKRTGEKVFLECVQDMDHENMFWYRQDPGLGLRLIYFSYDVKMKEKGDIPEGYSVSREKKERFSLILESASTNQTSMYLCASSFSRRGSSNQPQHFGDGTRLSIL.

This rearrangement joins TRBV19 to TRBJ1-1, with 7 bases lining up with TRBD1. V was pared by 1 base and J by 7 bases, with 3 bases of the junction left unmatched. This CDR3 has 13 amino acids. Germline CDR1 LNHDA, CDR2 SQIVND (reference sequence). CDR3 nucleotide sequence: TGTGCCAGTAGTATAGTTGGGACAGTTGAAGCTTTCTTT. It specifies CASSIVGTVEAFF.

The CDR3 region is CASSVGTENSPLHF. CDR3 sequence (DNA): TGCGCCAGCAGCGTCGGGACAGAAAATTCACCCCTCCACTTT. The rearrangement joins TRBV5-1 to TRBJ1-6; 7 positions agree with TRBD1. Germline CDR1 reads SGHRS; CDR2 reads YFSETQ. V lost 4 bases and J lost 7; bases outside the gene matches: 5. The CDR3 extends over 14 amino acids.

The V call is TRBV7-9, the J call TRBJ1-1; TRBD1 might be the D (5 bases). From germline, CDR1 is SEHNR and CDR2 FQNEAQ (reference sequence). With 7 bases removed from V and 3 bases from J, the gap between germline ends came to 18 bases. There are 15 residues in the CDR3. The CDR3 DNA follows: TGTGCCAGCATCCCCGCCGGGCGGGGGGACACTGAAGCTTTCTTT. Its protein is CASIPAGRGDTEAFF. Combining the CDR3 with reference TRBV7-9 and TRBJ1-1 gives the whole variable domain DTGVSQNPRHKITKRGQNVTFRCDPISEHNRLYWYRQTLGQGPEFLTYFQNEAQLEKSRLLSDRFSAERPKGSFSTLEIQRTEQGDSAMYLCASIPAGRGDTEAFFGQGTRLTVV.

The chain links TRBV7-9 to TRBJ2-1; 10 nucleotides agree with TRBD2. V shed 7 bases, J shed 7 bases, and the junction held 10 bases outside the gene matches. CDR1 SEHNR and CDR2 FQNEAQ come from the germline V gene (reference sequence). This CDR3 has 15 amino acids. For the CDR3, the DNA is TGTGCCAGCATTGAATGGGCTAGCGGGAGTAATGAGCAGTTCTTC. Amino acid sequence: CASIEWASGSNEQFF.

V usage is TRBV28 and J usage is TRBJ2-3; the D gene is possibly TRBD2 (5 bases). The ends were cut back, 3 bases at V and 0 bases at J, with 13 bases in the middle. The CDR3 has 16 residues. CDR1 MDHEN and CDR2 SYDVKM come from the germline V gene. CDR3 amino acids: CASSFQTGLSTDTQYF. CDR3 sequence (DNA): TGTGCCAGCAGTTTTCAAACGGGATTAAGCACAGATACGCAGTATTTT.

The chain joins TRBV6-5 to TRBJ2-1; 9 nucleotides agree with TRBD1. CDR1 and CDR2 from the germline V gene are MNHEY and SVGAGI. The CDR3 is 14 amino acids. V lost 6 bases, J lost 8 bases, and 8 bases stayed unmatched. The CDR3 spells CASRSNRGPDEQFF. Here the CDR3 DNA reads TGTGCCAGCAGGTCGAACAGGGGGCCGGATGAGCAGTTCTTC.

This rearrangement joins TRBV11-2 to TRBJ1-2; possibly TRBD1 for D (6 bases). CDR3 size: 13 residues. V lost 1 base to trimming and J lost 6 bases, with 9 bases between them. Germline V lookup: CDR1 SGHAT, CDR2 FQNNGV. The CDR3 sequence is CASSLVSGDGYTF. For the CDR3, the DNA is TGTGCCAGCAGCTTAGTGTCAGGGGATGGCTACACCTTC.

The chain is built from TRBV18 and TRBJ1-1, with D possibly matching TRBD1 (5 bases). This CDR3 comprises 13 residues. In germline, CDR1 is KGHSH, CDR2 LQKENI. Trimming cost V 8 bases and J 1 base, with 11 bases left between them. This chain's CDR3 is CASATDRNTEAFF. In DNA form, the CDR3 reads TGTGCCAGCGCAACAGACAGGAACACTGAAGCTTTCTTT.

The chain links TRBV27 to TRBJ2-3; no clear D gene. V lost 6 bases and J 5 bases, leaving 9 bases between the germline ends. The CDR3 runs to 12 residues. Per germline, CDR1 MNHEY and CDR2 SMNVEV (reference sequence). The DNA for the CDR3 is TGTGCCAGCAGCCAAACTGGAGATACGCAGTATTTT. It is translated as CASSQTGDTQYF.

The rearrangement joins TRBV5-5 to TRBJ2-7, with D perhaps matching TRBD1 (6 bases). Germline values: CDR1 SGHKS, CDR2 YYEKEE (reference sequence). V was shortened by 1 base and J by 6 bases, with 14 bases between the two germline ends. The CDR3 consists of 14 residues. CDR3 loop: CASSLTRTALEQYF. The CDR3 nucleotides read TGTGCCAGCAGCTTGACTCGGACAGCTCTCGAGCAGTACTTC. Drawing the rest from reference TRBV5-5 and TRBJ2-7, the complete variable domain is DAGVTQSPTHLIKTRGQQVTLRCSPISGHKSVSWYQQVLGQGPQFIFQYYEKEERGRGNFPDRFSARQFPNYSSELNVNALLLGDSALYLCASSLTRTALEQYFGPGTRLTVT.

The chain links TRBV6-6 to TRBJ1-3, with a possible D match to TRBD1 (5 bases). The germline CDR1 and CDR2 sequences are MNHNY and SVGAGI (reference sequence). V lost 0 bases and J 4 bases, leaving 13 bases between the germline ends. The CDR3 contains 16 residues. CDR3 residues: CASSYSGRVSGNTIYF. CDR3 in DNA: TGTGCCAGCAGTTACTCGGGCAGGGTCAGCGGAAACACCATATATTTT.

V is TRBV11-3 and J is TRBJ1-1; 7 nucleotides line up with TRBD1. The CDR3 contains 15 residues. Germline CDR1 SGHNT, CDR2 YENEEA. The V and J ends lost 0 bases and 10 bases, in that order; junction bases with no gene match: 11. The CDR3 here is CASSLDRTGYRGAFF. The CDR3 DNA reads TGTGCCAGCAGCTTAGACAGGACAGGTTACAGGGGAGCTTTCTTT.